The clone carrying this T cell receptor (beta chain) was recorded many times. What it binds is not known. This sample is drawn from a study of spatial heterogeneity in lung cancer. The study's findings and limits: Tumors with more nonsynonymous mutations had more expanded intratumoral alpha and beta TCRs. Counts of ubiquitous and regional expanded TCRs tracked ubiquitous and regional nonsynonymous mutations, respectively.

Trimming removed 3 bases at V and 3 bases at J, with 18 bases between. This CDR3 spans 16 amino acids. Germline V gene lookup returns CDR1 SGHAT and CDR2 FQNNGV. TCRdb re-analysed the 5' RACE reads in MiXCR, keeping a single row per CDR3 protein. The sample carries 10,000 to 15,000 distinct CDR3 sequences, around 6.6% recorded once. Sample time point: sample taken at primary tumor resection. Samples were donated by 72 untreated early-stage non-small cell lung cancer patients. This material consisted of lung tumor tissue, taken at surgery. The rearrangement uses TRBV11-2 and TRBJ2-7; tentative D call: TRBD1 (6 bases). This receptor was taken from a female donor with early-stage non-small cell lung cancer. CDR3 residues: CASSFIRGQGFYEQYF. DNA for the CDR3: TGTGCCAGCAGCTTTATCAGGGGCCAGGGCTTCTACGAGCAGTACTTC.